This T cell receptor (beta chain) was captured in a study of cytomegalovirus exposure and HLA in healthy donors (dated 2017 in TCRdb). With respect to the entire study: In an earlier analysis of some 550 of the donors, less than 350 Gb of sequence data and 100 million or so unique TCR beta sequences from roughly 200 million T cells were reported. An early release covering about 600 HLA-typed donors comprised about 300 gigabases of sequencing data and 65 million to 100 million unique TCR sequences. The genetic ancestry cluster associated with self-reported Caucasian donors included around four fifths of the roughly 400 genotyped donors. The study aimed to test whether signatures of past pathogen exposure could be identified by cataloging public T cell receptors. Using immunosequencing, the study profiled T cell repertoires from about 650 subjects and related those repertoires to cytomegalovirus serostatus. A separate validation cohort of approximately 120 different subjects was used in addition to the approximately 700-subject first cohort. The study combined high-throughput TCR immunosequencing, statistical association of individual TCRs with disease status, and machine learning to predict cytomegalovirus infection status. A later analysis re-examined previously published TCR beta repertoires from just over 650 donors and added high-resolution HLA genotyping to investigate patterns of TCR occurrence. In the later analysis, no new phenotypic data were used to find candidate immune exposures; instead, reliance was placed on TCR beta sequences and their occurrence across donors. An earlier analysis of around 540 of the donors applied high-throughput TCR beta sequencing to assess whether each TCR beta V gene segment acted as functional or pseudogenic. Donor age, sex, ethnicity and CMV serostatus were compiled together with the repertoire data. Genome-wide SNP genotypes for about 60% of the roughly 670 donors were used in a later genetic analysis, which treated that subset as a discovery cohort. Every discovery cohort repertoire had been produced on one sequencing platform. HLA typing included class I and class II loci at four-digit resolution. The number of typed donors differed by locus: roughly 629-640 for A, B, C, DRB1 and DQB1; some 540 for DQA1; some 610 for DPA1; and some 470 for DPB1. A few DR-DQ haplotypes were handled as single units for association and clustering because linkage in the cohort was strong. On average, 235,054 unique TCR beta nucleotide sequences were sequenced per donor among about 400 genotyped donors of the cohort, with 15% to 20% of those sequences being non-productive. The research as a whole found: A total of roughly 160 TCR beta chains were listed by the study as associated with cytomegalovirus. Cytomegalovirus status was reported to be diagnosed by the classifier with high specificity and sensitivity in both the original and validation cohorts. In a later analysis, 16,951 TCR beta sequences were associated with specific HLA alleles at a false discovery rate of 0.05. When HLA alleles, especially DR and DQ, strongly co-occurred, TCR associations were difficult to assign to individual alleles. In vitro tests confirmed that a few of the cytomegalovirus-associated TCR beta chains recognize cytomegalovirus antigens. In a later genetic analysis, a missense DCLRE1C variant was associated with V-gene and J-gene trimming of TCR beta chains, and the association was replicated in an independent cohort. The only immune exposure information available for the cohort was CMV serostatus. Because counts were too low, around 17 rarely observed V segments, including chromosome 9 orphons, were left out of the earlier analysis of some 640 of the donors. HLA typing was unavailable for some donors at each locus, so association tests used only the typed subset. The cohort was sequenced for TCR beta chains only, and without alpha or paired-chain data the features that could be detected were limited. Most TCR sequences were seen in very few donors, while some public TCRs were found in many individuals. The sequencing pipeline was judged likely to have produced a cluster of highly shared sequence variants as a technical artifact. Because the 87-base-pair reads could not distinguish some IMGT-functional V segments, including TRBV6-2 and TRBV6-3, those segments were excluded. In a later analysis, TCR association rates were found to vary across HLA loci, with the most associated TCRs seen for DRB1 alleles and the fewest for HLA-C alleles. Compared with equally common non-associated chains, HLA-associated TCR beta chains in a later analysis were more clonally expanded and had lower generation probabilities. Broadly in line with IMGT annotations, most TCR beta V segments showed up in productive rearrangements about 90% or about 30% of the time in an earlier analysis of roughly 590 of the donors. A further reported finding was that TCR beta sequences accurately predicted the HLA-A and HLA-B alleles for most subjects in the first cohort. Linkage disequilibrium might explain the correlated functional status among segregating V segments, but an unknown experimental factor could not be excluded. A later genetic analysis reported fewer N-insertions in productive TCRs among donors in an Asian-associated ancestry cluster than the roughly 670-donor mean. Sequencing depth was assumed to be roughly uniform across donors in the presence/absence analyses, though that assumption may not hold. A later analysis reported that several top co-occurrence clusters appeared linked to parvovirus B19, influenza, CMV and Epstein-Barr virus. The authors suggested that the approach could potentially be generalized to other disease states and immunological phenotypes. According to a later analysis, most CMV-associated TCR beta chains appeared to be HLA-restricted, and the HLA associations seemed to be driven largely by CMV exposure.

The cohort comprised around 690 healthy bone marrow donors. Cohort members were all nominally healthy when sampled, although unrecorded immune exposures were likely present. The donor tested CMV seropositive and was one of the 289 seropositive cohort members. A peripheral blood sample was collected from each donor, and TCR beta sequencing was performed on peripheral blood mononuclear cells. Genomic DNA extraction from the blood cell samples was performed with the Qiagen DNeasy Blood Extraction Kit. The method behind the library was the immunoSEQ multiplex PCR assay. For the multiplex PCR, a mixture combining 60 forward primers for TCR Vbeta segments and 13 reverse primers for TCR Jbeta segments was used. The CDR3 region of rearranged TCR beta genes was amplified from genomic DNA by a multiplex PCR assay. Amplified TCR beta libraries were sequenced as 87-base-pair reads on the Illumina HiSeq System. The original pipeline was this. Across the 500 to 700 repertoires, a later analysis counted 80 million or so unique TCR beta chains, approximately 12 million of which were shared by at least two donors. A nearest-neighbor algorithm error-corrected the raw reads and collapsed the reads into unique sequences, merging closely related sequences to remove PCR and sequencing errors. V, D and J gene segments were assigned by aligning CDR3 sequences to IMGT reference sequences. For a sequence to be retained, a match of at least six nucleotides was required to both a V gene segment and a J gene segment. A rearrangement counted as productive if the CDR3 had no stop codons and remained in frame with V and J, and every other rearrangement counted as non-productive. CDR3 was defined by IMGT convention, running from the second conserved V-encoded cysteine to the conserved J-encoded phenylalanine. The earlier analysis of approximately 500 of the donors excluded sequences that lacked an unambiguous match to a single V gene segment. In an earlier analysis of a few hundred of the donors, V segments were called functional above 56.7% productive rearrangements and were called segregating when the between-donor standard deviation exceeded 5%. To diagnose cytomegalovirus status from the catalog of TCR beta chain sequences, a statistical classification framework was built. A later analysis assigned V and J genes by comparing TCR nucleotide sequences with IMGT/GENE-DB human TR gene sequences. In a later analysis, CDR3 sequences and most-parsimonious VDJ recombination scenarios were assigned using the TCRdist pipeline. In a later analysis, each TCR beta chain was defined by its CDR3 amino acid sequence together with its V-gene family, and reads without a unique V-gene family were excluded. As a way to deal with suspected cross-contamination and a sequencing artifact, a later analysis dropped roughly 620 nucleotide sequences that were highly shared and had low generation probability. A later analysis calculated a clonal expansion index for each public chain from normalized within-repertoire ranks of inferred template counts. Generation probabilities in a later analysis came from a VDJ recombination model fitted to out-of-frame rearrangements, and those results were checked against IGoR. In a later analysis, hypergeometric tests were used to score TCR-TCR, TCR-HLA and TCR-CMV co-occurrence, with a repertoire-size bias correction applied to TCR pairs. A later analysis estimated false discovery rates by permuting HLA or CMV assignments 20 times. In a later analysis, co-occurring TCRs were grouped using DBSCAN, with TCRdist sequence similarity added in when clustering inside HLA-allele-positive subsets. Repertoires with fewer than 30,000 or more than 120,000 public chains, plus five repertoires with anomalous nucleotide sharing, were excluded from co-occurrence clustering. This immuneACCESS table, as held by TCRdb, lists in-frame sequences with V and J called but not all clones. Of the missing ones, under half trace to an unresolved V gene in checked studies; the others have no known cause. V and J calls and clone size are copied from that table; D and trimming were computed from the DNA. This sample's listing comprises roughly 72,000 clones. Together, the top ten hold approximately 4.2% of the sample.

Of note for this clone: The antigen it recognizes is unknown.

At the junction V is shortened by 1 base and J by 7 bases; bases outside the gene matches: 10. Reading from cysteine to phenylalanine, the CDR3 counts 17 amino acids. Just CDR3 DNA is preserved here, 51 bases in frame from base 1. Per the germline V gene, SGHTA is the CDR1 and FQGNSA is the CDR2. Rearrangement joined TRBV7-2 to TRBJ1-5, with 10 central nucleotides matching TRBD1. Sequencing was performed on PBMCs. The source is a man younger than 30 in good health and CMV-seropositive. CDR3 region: CASSLGLGQGEGQPQHF. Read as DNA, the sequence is TGTGCCAGCAGCTTAGGTTTAGGACAGGGGGAGGGCCAGCCCCAGCATTTT. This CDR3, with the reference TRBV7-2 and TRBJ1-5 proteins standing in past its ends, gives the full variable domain GAGVSQSPSNKVTEKGKDVELRCDPISGHTALYWYRQSLGQGLEFLIYFQGNSAPDKSGLPSDRFSAERTGGSVSTLTIQRTQQEDSAVYLCASSLGLGQGEGQPQHFGDGTRLSIL.